This is a list of T cell receptor beta chains from one sample in a study of human thymus T cells. Using immunoSEQ multiplex PCR, the repertoire was profiled, and TCRdb retains in-frame clones only, with some absent. The sample includes roughly 130,000 clones, about 93% of them seen just once. The sample consisted of thymus tissue. These TCRs come from a boy under two years old with a congenital heart defect but otherwise immunologically healthy. Both conserved end residues are part of each CDR3. A D gene is named only where the DNA matches it firmly. Not all rows give a size; the values are once, few, many and, for expanded clones, a class.

clone size	D gene	CDR3 length	V gene	J gene	CDR3 protein	CDR3 DNA
NA	NA	12	TRBV29-1	TRBJ1-2	CSVEDRATGYTF	TGCAGCGTTGAAGACAGGGCAACCGGCTACACCTTC
NA	TRBD1	15	TRBV19	TRBJ1-5	CASRDGQGATQPQHF	TGTGCCAGTAGAGACGGACAGGGGGCGACTCAGCCCCAGCATTTT
NA	NA	13	TRBV6-6	TRBJ1-1	CASTGELATEAFF	TGTGCCAGCACAGGGGAGTTGGCAACTGAAGCTTTCTTT
NA	TRBD2	22	TRBV4-1	TRBJ2-7	CASSQVLGTGGRIPGSGYEQYF	TGCGCCAGCAGCCAAGTGCTAGGAACGGGGGGGCGAATTCCAGGCAGCGGCTACGAGCAGTACTTC
NA	NA	14	TRBV6-5	TRBJ1-6	CASSYRTANSPLHF	TGTGCCAGCAGTTACAGAACAGCCAATTCACCCCTCCACTTT
NA	TRBD2	13	TRBV28	TRBJ2-4	CASTRTSKNIQYF	TGTGCCAGCACCCGGACTAGCAAAAACATTCAGTACTTC
NA	NA	14	TRBV6-6	TRBJ1-2	CASSYNSFNYGYTF	TGTGCCAGCAGTTACAACAGCTTTAACTATGGCTACACCTTC
NA	TRBD1	15	TRBV6-6	TRBJ1-2	CASSPDRGANYGYTF	TGTGCCAGCAGTCCTGACAGGGGAGCTAACTATGGCTACACCTTC
NA	NA	12	TRBV2	TRBJ2-5	CASSLRTETQYF	TGTGCCAGCAGCCTTAGAACTGAGACCCAGTACTTC
NA	NA	14	TRBV15	TRBJ2-3	CATSRGNSRDTQYF	TGTGCCACCAGCAGAGGTAATAGCAGAGATACGCAGTATTTT
NA	NA	14	TRBV10-3	TRBJ2-3	CAITPEGPPDTQYF	TGTGCCATCACCCCCGAAGGGCCCCCAGATACGCAGTATTTT
NA	TRBD2	17	TRBV10-3	TRBJ2-2	CAISESLVLAGSGELFF	TGTGCCATCAGTGAGTCGCTCGTTCTAGCGGGGTCCGGGGAGCTGTTTTTT
NA	TRBD1	19	TRBV7-9	TRBJ2-6	CASSGDGGQGKSGANVLTF	TGTGCCAGCAGCGGGGACGGGGGACAGGGCAAATCTGGGGCCAACGTCCTGACTTTC
NA	NA	13	TRBV6-5	TRBJ1-1	CASSLIAGTEAFF	TGTGCCAGCAGTTTGATAGCAGGGACTGAAGCTTTCTTT
NA	TRBD1	18	TRBV4-3	TRBJ1-6	CASSQESTGTAINSPLHF	TGCGCCAGCAGCCAAGAAAGCACGGGGACAGCAATAAATTCACCCCTCCACTTT
NA	NA	13	TRBV4-1	TRBJ2-7	CASSLSETYEQYF	TGCGCCAGCAGTCTTAGCGAGACCTACGAGCAGTACTTC
NA	NA	15	TRBV4-2	TRBJ1-5	CASSQEFPYNQPQHF	TGTGCCAGCAGCCAAGAATTTCCCTACAATCAGCCCCAGCATTTT
NA	TRBD1	15	TRBV6-5	TRBJ2-2	CASRSGTANTGELFF	TGTGCCAGCAGGTCCGGGACAGCGAACACCGGGGAGCTGTTTTTT
NA	NA	17	TRBV4-1	TRBJ2-3	CASSQALVTGVTDTQYF	TGCGCCAGCAGCCAAGCGCTTGTAACGGGAGTCACAGATACGCAGTATTTT
NA	TRBD2	14	TRBV28	TRBJ2-7	CASSTSGGRYEQYF	TGTGCCAGCTCGACTAGCGGGGGCCGTTACGAGCAGTACTTC
once	NA	14	TRBV18	TRBJ1-4	CASSMTATNEKLFF	TGTGCCAGCTCTATGACGGCAACTAATGAAAAACTGTTTTTT
NA	NA	15	TRBV6-5	TRBJ1-2	CASQTGGPANYGYTF	TGTGCCAGCCAGACCGGGGGGCCGGCTAACTATGGCTACACCTTC
NA	NA	17	TRBV19	TRBJ1-5	CASSHDRNSGGNQPQHF	TGTGCCAGTTCCCACGACCGTAATAGCGGGGGTAATCAGCCCCAGCATTTT
NA	TRBD1	15	TRBV19	TRBJ2-3	CASSTDRGRVDTQYF	TGTGCCAGTAGCACTGACAGGGGGCGAGTTGATACGCAGTATTTT
NA	NA	14	TRBV10-3	TRBJ1-6	CAISDSRLGSPLHF	TGTGCCATCAGTGATTCCAGGCTGGGGTCACCCCTCCACTTT
once	NA	13	TRBV5-1	TRBJ2-1	CASSLASLGEQFF	TGCGCCAGCAGCTTGGCCTCCCTCGGTGAGCAGTTCTTC
NA	TRBD2	17	TRBV9	TRBJ2-3	CASSPRLAIPSTDTQYF	TGTGCCAGCAGCCCTCGACTAGCGATTCCTAGCACAGATACGCAGTATTTT
NA	NA	15	TRBV21-1	TRBJ2-7	CASSKLGQKFYEQYF	TGTGCCAGCAGCAAGTTGGGACAGAAGTTCTACGAGCAGTACTTC
NA	NA	13	TRBV15	TRBJ1-3	CATSRGGGNTIYF	TGTGCCACCAGCAGAGGGGGGGGAAACACCATATATTTT
NA	TRBD1	16	TRBV7-2	TRBJ1-2	CASSLGGTVSNYGYTF	TGTGCCAGCAGCTTAGGGGGGACAGTTTCCAACTATGGCTACACCTTC
NA	NA	13	TRBV19	TRBJ2-6	CASSIEGANVLTF	TGTGCCAGTAGTATAGAAGGGGCCAACGTCCTGACTTTC
NA	TRBD1	14	TRBV18	TRBJ2-1	CASSPLDRANEQFF	TGTGCCAGCTCACCCCTCGACAGGGCCAATGAGCAGTTCTTC
NA	NA	17	TRBV6-1	TRBJ2-2	CASSEAEVRRDTGELFF	TGTGCCAGCAGTGAAGCCGAGGTCCGGCGGGACACCGGGGAGCTGTTTTTT
NA	TRBD2	17	TRBV12-5	TRBJ2-7	CASGFGLGTRGSYEQYF	TGTGCTAGTGGTTTCGGGCTGGGGACTAGGGGGTCCTACGAGCAGTACTTC
NA	NA	18	TRBV2	TRBJ1-2	CASSERPANRWGPYGYTF	TGTGCCAGCAGTGAAAGGCCTGCCAATCGGTGGGGTCCCTATGGCTACACCTTC
NA	NA	19	TRBV4-3	TRBJ1-2	CASSLRLEGGGPVLHGYTF	TGCGCCAGCAGCCTTAGACTAGAAGGGGGGGGCCCGGTTCTCCATGGCTACACCTTC
NA	TRBD2	14	TRBV10-2	TRBJ2-3	CAGSGGGGTDTQYF	TGCGCCGGGTCGGGCGGGGGAGGCACAGATACGCAGTATTTT
NA	TRBD1	14	TRBV27	TRBJ1-1	CASSNYRGLAEAFF	TGTGCCAGCAGCAACTACAGGGGGCTGGCTGAAGCTTTCTTT
once	TRBD1	14	TRBV5-1	TRBJ2-7	CASSPGTAEYEQYF	TGCGCCAGCAGCCCCGGGACAGCTGAATACGAGCAGTACTTC
NA	TRBD1	18	TRBV5-4	TRBJ2-1	CASSPRDRAPNGENEQFF	TGTGCCAGCAGCCCCCGGGACAGGGCTCCAAATGGTGAAAATGAGCAGTTCTTC
NA	TRBD1	15	TRBV6-1	TRBJ2-2	CASSPGQENTGELFF	TGTGCCAGCAGTCCGGGACAGGAGAACACCGGGGAGCTGTTTTTT
NA	NA	15	TRBV5-8	TRBJ2-5	CASSLRGRGQETQYF	TGTGCCAGCAGCTTGAGGGGCCGGGGCCAAGAGACCCAGTACTTC
NA	TRBD2	15	TRBV28	TRBJ2-7	CASSPYSGGPYEQYF	TGTGCCAGCAGTCCATATAGCGGGGGGCCTTACGAGCAGTACTTC
NA	TRBD1	16	TRBV4-3	TRBJ1-2	CASSQVRDRTNYGYTF	TGCGCCAGCAGCCAAGTCAGGGACAGAACTAACTATGGCTACACCTTC
NA	NA	13	TRBV9	TRBJ1-2	CASRQGGNYGYTF	TGTGCCAGCAGACAGGGAGGGAACTATGGCTACACCTTC
NA	NA	15	TRBV5-5	TRBJ2-7	CASSLVVAGDYEQYF	TGTGCCAGCAGCTTGGTTGTGGCAGGGGACTACGAGCAGTACTTC
few	NA	12	TRBV19	TRBJ2-7	CASSSKGGEQYF	TGTGCCAGTAGTTCCAAAGGCGGCGAGCAGTACTTC
NA	TRBD1	17	TRBV28	TRBJ2-7	CASSAKLRSGTAGEQYF	TGTGCCAGCAGTGCTAAACTGAGATCCGGGACAGCTGGCGAGCAGTACTTC
once	NA	13	TRBV10-3	TRBJ1-4	CAINRRAGEKLFF	TGTGCCATAAACCGCAGGGCGGGGGAAAAACTGTTTTTT
NA	NA	16	TRBV5-1	TRBJ2-1	CASSLARGGSYNEQFF	TGCGCCAGCAGCTTGGCTAGAGGGGGTTCGTACAATGAGCAGTTCTTC
NA	NA	13	TRBV11-3	TRBJ2-3	CASSSPGADTQYF	TGTGCCAGCAGCTCTCCGGGCGCAGATACGCAGTATTTT
NA	NA	12	TRBV6-5	TRBJ1-2	CASSYSYYGYTF	TGTGCCAGCAGTTACTCCTACTATGGCTACACCTTC
NA	NA	17	TRBV4-3	TRBJ1-4	CASSQDRGQLANEKLFF	TGCGCCAGCAGCCAAGATCGCGGACAGCTAGCTAATGAAAAACTGTTTTTT
once	NA	11	TRBV19	TRBJ1-3	CASSQGNTIYF	TGTGCCAGTAGTCAAGGAAACACCATATATTTT
NA	TRBD2	15	TRBV6-6	TRBJ2-1	CASSVSGGDYNEQFF	TGTGCCAGCAGCGTTAGCGGGGGGGACTACAATGAGCAGTTCTTC
NA	NA	13	TRBV9	TRBJ2-1	CASSVRGYNEQFF	TGTGCCAGCAGCGTAAGGGGGTACAATGAGCAGTTCTTC
NA	NA	14	TRBV4-3	TRBJ1-2	CASSQDMAGRGYTF	TGCGCCAGCAGCCAAGATATGGCAGGACGTGGCTACACCTTC
NA	NA	11	TRBV20-1	TRBJ1-2	CSARIPRGYTF	TGCAGTGCTAGAATACCCCGGGGCTACACCTTC